This T cell receptor beta chain was captured by sequencing in a study of blood T cell repertoires in COVID-19. In the study overall: Samples taken during acute and convalescent COVID-19 were collected in the United States, Italy and Spain. The cDNA or gDNA used as material had been derived from T cells, B-cell-depleted T cells, or PBMCs.

The germline gives CDR1 MGHRA, CDR2 YSYEKL. V trimming: 0 bases; J trimming: 8 bases; junction bases outside the gene matches: 4. The CDR3 extends over 15 amino acids. How the authors handled the data: The authors estimated nucleated cell counts from reference gene primer amplification. Profiled with immunoSEQ multiplex PCR; TCRdb holds only in-frame clones, not every one. From that table come the V and J calls and clone size; the DNA was used to work out D and trimming. The repertoire includes about 150,000 clones, about nine tenths of them detected once, and under 2.5% sits in the top ten. The receptor was isolated from a man in his fifties or sixties with active COVID-19. The rearrangement links TRBV4-1 to TRBJ1-4; 9 positions match TRBD1. The sequenced sample consisted of peripheral blood. The DNA for the CDR3 is TGCGCCAGCAGCCAAGAGGGGACAGGGTACGAAAAACTGTTTTTT. Protein product: CASSQEGTGYEKLFF.